These 26 T cell receptor beta chains were sequenced from one sample in a study of response to subunit inactivated influenza vaccine. TCRdb used MiXCR to reprocess the RT-PCR reads, holding one entry per CDR3 protein. The sample consists of hundreds of thousands of distinct CDR3 sequences, roughly 18% of them appearing once. Sample: PBMCs from blood, taken about 5 days after vaccination. The receptors derive from a man aged 45-65 years who received an inactivated influenza vaccine.

This clonotype was seen many times. CDR3 nucleotide sequence: TGCGCCAGCAGCTTGCGTACAGGAAGCACAGATACGCAGTATTTT. This codes for CASSLRTGSTDTQYF. The chain links TRBV5-1 to TRBJ2-3, with D possibly being TRBD1 (5 bases). This CDR3 spans 15 amino acids. Germline V gene data show CDR1 as SGHRS and CDR2 as YFSETQ. The V gene lost 1 base and the J gene lost 0 bases, with 9 bases spanning the gap.

V and J are TRBV7-8 and TRBJ2-1; maybe TRBD2 (7 bases). V shed 4 bases and J shed 10 bases, with 17 bases lying between them. This CDR3 is built from 14 residues. CDR1 and CDR2 from the germline V gene are SGHVS and FQNEAQ. CDR3 region: CASSSRRGRGEQFF. The CDR3 DNA reads as TGTGCCAGCAGCTCCCGGCGGGGGCGGGGGGAGCAGTTCTTC.

This clonotype appeared a few times. The genes are TRBV6-2 or TRBV6-3 and TRBJ2-1; TRBD1 matches 9 bases. V was pared by 2 bases and J by 5 bases, with 16 bases of the junction left unmatched. This CDR3 contains 19 residues. The germline CDR1 and CDR2 sequences are MNHEY and SVGEGT. Here the CDR3 DNA reads TGTGCCAGCAGTTACCCCGGTCCCGGGACAGGGAACAATCACAATGAGCAGTTCTTC. Protein: CASSYPGPGTGNNHNEQFF.

This clonotype was observed a handful of times. V gene TRBV11-2 combines with J gene TRBJ2-7; D is uncertain. Germline values: CDR1 SGHAT, CDR2 FQNNGV. The CDR3 is 17 residues long. V was trimmed by 1 base and J by 2 bases, leaving 18 bases between them. The chain's CDR3 is CASSLGFWANQAYEQYF. In nucleotides, the CDR3 is TGTGCCAGCAGCTTAGGCTTTTGGGCCAACCAAGCCTACGAGCAGTACTTC. Using reference TRBV11-2 and TRBJ2-7 for the parts outside the CDR3, the full variable domain is EAGVAQSPRYKIIEKRQSVAFWCNPISGHATLYWYQQILGQGPKLLIQFQNNGVVDDSQLPKDRFSAERLKGVDSTLKIQPAKLEDSAVYLCASSLGFWANQAYEQYFGPGTRLTVT.

This clonotype came up a few times. V and J are TRBV28 and TRBJ2-7; TRBD1 is a possible D gene (6 bases). The CDR3 covers 14 residues. Germline values: CDR1 MDHEN, CDR2 SYDVKM. Trimming cost V 5 bases and J 3 bases, with 14 bases left between them. CDR3 amino acids: CASSRTAPYYEQYF. The CDR3 DNA is TGTGCCAGCAGTCGGACAGCGCCCTACTACGAGCAGTACTTC.

This clonotype was detected only a few times. The rearrangement uses TRBV7-9 and TRBJ2-5; the match to TRBD1 covers 7 bases. Trimming cost V 5 bases and J 13 bases; bases outside gene matches: 10. The V gene's germline CDR1 is SEHNR and CDR2 FQNEAQ (reference sequence). This CDR3 has 12 residues. CDR3 in amino acids: CASSLTGVGPYF. As DNA, the CDR3 is TGTGCCAGCAGCCTCACAGGGGTTGGACCGTACTTC. Using reference TRBV7-9 and TRBJ2-5 for the parts outside the CDR3, the full variable domain is DTGVSQNPRHKITKRGQNVTFRCDPISEHNRLYWYRQTLGQGPEFLTYFQNEAQLEKSRLLSDRFSAERPKGSFSTLEIQRTEQGDSAMYLCASSLTGVGPYFGPGTRLLVL.

The chain has TRBV3-1 and TRBJ2-5; 7 positions agree with TRBD1. The V gene end was trimmed by 1 base and the J gene end by 5 bases; junction bases not matched to a gene: 10. Germline-derived CDR1 and CDR2 are LGHDT and YNNKEL (reference sequence). CDR3 length: 16 amino acids. CDR3 coding DNA: TGTGCCAGCAGCCAAGGCCTGACAGGGCCGAAGGAGACCCAGTACTTC. This gives the protein CASSQGLTGPKETQYF.

There are many counts of this clonotype. This CDR3 reads CASSQDRAQAQHF. The CDR3 coding sequence is TGTGCCAGCAGCCAAGATAGGGCACAGGCCCAGCATTTT. J is TRBJ1-5 and V is TRBV4-2; weak D call: TRBD1 (5 bases). V lost 0 bases and J 11 bases, leaving 11 bases between the germline ends. This CDR3 has 13 amino acids. Germline assignment: CDR1 LGHNA and CDR2 YNFKEQ.

This clonotype was counted many times. The J gene is TRBJ1-2, the V gene TRBV5-6, with D possibly TRBD1 on 5 matching bases. The CDR3 is 14 residues long. The V and J ends lost 3 bases and 8 bases respectively, with 17 bases between them. Germline loops: CDR1 SGHDT, CDR2 YYEEEE. The CDR3 sequence is CASSSGFRGNGYTF. The CDR3 DNA sequence: TGTGCCAGCAGCTCCGGCTTTCGGGGGAACGGCTACACCTTC.

This clonotype was counted between two and nine times. This rearrangement joins TRBV11-2 to TRBJ2-2; TRBD2 matches at 7 bases. V trimming: 1 base; J trimming: 5 bases; junction bases outside the gene matches: 1. The CDR3 consists of 14 residues. Germline CDR1 reads SGHAT; CDR2 reads FQNNGV. The CDR3 reads CASSLVSGTGELFF. CDR3 in DNA: TGTGCCAGCAGCTTAGTTAGCGGGACCGGGGAGCTGTTTTTT.

This clonotype turned up a few times. The J gene is TRBJ2-5, the V gene TRBV6-1, with 8 nucleotides matching TRBD2. Germline V gene sequence: CDR1 MNHNS, CDR2 SASEGT. V lost 7 bases to trimming and J lost 2 bases; unmatched junction nucleotides: 6. The CDR3 has 14 amino acids. CDR3 DNA: TGTGCCAGCAAACTTAGCGGGGCACAAGAGACCCAGTACTTC. This translates into CASKLSGAQETQYF.

For the CDR3, the DNA is TGCGCCAGCAGCCTCGGACTAGCGGGGGCCTCAGACAATGAGCAGTTCTTC. The encoded protein is CASSLGLAGASDNEQFF. This chain uses TRBV5-1 with TRBJ2-1; 13 nucleotides match TRBD2. V was pared by 4 bases and J by 5 bases, with 9 bases of the junction left unmatched. The CDR3 runs 17 residues. CDR1 and CDR2 from the germline V gene are SGHRS and YFSETQ.

This chain links TRBV6-1 with TRBJ2-2; D gene ambiguous. The germline V gene has CDR1 MNHNS and CDR2 SASEGT. With 6 bases removed from V and 7 bases from J, the gap between germline ends came to 9 bases. The CDR3 has 12 amino acids. The CDR3 loop is CASSQYVGELFF. Written as DNA, the CDR3 is TGTGCCAGCAGCCAATACGTCGGGGAGCTGTTTTTT.

The chain carries TRBV2 and TRBJ2-7; no reliable D call. There are 14 residues in the CDR3. Germline CDR1 reads SNHLY; CDR2 reads FYNNEI. With 0 bases removed from V and 6 bases from J, the gap between germline ends came to 12 bases. CDR3: CASSEARSIGEQYF. Here the CDR3 DNA reads TGTGCCAGCAGTGAAGCGAGGTCCATCGGCGAGCAGTACTTC.

This clonotype was counted at least ten times. V is TRBV12-3 or TRBV12-4 and J is TRBJ1-5; maybe TRBD1 (5 bases). Trimming removed 3 bases at V and 3 bases at J, with 12 bases between. The CDR3 spans 15 residues. The CDR3 loop reads CASSLGGLPNQPQHF. The CDR3 region has the DNA TGTGCCAGCAGTTTGGGGGGACTGCCCAATCAGCCCCAGCATTTT.

The V and J genes are TRBV27 and TRBJ2-7; possibly TRBD1 or TRBD2 for D (5 bases each). The germline gives CDR1 MNHEY, CDR2 SMNVEV (reference sequence). Trimming shortened V by 3 bases and J by 5 bases, and 11 bases separated the two germline ends. This CDR3 is built from 13 residues. This CDR3 reads CASSFGRGNEQYF. The DNA of the CDR3 is TGTGCCAGCAGTTTCGGACGGGGCAACGAGCAGTACTTC.

This chain links TRBV7-9 with TRBJ1-5; D is unresolved. V lost 1 base, J lost 6 bases, and 4 bases lay in between. This CDR3 spans 12 amino acids. Germline values: CDR1 SEHNR, CDR2 FQNEAQ (reference sequence). The CDR3 here is CASSLGIQPQHF. In DNA, the CDR3 is TGTGCCAGCAGCTTAGGGATTCAGCCCCAGCATTTT. Drawing the rest from reference TRBV7-9 and TRBJ1-5, the complete variable domain is DTGVSQNPRHKITKRGQNVTFRCDPISEHNRLYWYRQTLGQGPEFLTYFQNEAQLEKSRLLSDRFSAERPKGSFSTLEIQRTEQGDSAMYLCASSLGIQPQHFGDGTRLSIL.

The chain joins TRBV20-1 to TRBJ2-5; 8 bases map to TRBD1. This CDR3 has 16 amino acids. CDR1 and CDR2 from the germline V gene are DFQATT and SNEGSKA (reference sequence). V dropped 3 bases and J dropped 5; count of bases not matched to a gene: 14. In nucleotides, the CDR3 is TGCAGTGCTAGGACAGGGGAAGGGACATTTAGGGAGACCCAGTACTTC. This sequence encodes CSARTGEGTFRETQYF.

The chain employs TRBV29-1 and TRBJ1-5, with D maybe TRBD1 (5 bases). This CDR3 contains 13 residues. Germline values: CDR1 SQVTM, CDR2 ANQGSEA. V was shortened by 4 bases and J by 3 bases, with 10 bases between the two germline ends. CDR3 nucleotides: TGCAGCGTTGCCAGGGAGAACAATCAGCCCCAGCATTTT. This sequence encodes CSVARENNQPQHF.

This clonotype was seen more than once but under ten times. V usage is TRBV11-2 and J usage is TRBJ2-7; TRBD1 matches 7 bases. The V segment lost 1 base and the J segment 7 bases; nucleotides outside the gene matches: 7. The V gene's germline CDR1 is SGHAT and CDR2 FQNNGV. The CDR3 sequence is 14 residues long. The CDR3 sequence is CASSLVEGAIEQYF. CDR3 coding DNA: TGTGCCAGCAGCTTAGTCGAGGGGGCCATAGAGCAGTACTTC.

This clonotype has just a few counts. The gene calls are TRBV12-3 or TRBV12-4 and TRBJ2-3, with 7 bases aligning to TRBD1. With V trimmed by 6 bases and J by 1 base, 7 bases remained unmatched. This CDR3 is 15 amino acids long. The CDR3 loop reads CASSRDSPGTDTQYF. The CDR3, as DNA: TGTGCCAGCAGCAGGGACAGCCCCGGCACAGATACGCAGTATTTT.

This clonotype was counted only a few times. This chain links TRBV9 with TRBJ2-3; D might be TRBD1 or TRBD2, each matching 5 bases. CDR1 and CDR2 from the germline V gene are SGDLS and YYNGEE. The CDR3 is 16 residues long. Deletions cut 0 bases from V and 2 bases from J, with 13 bases between. CDR3 sequence (DNA): TGTGCCAGCAGCGTAGACGCCCGTGGGACCACAGATACGCAGTATTTT. Protein product: CASSVDARGTTDTQYF.

J is TRBJ2-5 and V is TRBV30, with 11 positions matching TRBD2. This CDR3 spans 14 amino acids. Germline trimming cut 5 bases from V and 1 base from J; bases unmatched to any gene: 3. Looked up from germline, CDR1 is GTSNPN and CDR2 is SVGIG (reference sequence). CDR3 coding DNA: TGTGCCTGGGGTACTAGCGGGGGCCAAGAGACCCAGTACTTC. This encodes CAWGTSGGQETQYF.

In this sample, this clonotype turned up a few times. This chain uses TRBV20-1 with TRBJ1-1, with D maybe TRBD1 (6 bases). Germline V gives CDR1 DFQATT, CDR2 SNEGSKA (reference sequence). The CDR3 totals 12 residues. The DNA for the CDR3 is TGCAGGGTCGGGCAGGGGACGGATGAAGCTTTCTTT. This codes for CRVGQGTDEAFF.

This clonotype was detected many times. The chain joins TRBV7-9 to TRBJ2-5; possible D gene TRBD2, 5 bases. CDR1 and CDR2 from the germline V gene are SEHNR and FQNEAQ (reference sequence). This CDR3 contains 13 residues. V gave up 6 bases and J gave up 5 bases, with 13 bases separating them. CDR3 residues: CASSLGARETQYF. The DNA of the CDR3 is TGTGCCAGCAGTTTGGGAGCTAGGGAGACCCAGTACTTC.

A few counts support this clonotype. The V and J genes are TRBV6-2 or TRBV6-3 and TRBJ1-5; 7 positions match TRBD1. Germline CDR1 and CDR2: MNHEY and SVGEGT. There are 17 residues in the CDR3. J gave up 0 bases and V 0 bases, and 5 bases lay outside the gene matches. As DNA, the CDR3 is TGTGCCAGCAGTTACTCCGCGGGACAGCTTAGCAATCAGCCCCAGCATTTT. This encodes CASSYSAGQLSNQPQHF.